The 32 T cell receptor beta chains reported below all come from one sample, sequenced in a study of CD8+ T cells in alopecia areata. As the sequencing template, cDNA was produced by extracting RNA and reverse transcribing it. Produced via immunoSEQ multiplex PCR; TCRdb's table is partial and in-frame only. The table includes 160,000 or so clones, approximately 52% detected once. As for treatment: oral pan-JAK inhibitor, 5-10 mg twice daily. The input for sequencing was CD4+ T cells sorted from blood, taken around week 55, from a patient treated with tofacitinib. All receptors derive from a human donor with alopecia areata.

This clone was picked up a small number of times. CDR3 coding DNA: TGCAGCGTTGAAATGATGGGGAATGGCTACACCTTC. Protein sequence: CSVEMMGNGYTF. The gene calls are TRBV29-1 and TRBJ1-2; unclear D gene. Per germline, CDR1 SQVTM and CDR2 ANQGSEA. The CDR3 runs 12 residues. V lost 2 bases and J lost 6, with 10 bases in between.

The chain joins TRBV19 to TRBJ2-5; the match to TRBD1 covers 7 bases. Germline assignment: CDR1 LNHDA and CDR2 SQIVND (reference sequence). V was pared by 6 bases and J by 5 bases, with 3 bases of the junction left unmatched. This CDR3 contains 12 residues. The CDR3 sequence: CASSGQEETQYF. CDR3 DNA: TGTGCCAGTAGCGGACAGGAGGAGACCCAGTACTTC.

This chain connects TRBV5-1 to TRBJ2-5; a weak D match, TRBD2 (6 bases). V was cut by 2 bases and J by 2 bases, with 13 bases left in between. Germline-derived CDR1 and CDR2 are SGHRS and YFSETQ. The length of the CDR3 is 15 residues. The CDR3 reads CASSLDLRGQETQYF. The CDR3 DNA reads TGCGCCAGCAGCTTAGACCTCCGGGGGCAAGAGACCCAGTACTTC.

This clone was seen only a few times. The chain links TRBV29-1 to TRBJ2-1; D not certain. Trimming took off 8 bases at V and 6 bases at J, with 14 bases between the two ends. Germline-derived CDR1 and CDR2 are SQVTM and ANQGSEA. The CDR3 is 12 residues long. CDR3 DNA: TGCAGCACCAGAATTAGGTTCAATGAGCAGTTCTTC. Residues: CSTRIRFNEQFF.

V usage is TRBV6-5 and J usage is TRBJ1-4; a weak D match, TRBD1 (5 bases). V lost 6 bases and J lost 7, with 9 bases in between. The CDR3 sequence is 12 residues long. Germline-derived CDR1 and CDR2 are MNHEY and SVGAGI. This CDR3 is CASSRRGEKLFF. The DNA for the CDR3 is TGTGCCAGCAGCCGGAGGGGTGAAAAACTGTTTTTT.

This chain connects TRBV30 to TRBJ2-6, with D perhaps given as TRBD1 or TRBD2 (5 bases each). From germline, CDR1 is GTSNPN and CDR2 SVGIG (reference sequence). The V gene lost 4 bases and the J gene lost 4 bases, with 17 bases spanning the gap. The CDR3 has 16 amino acids. The CDR3 DNA reads TGTGCCTGGACCCCCCGGGGCAGTTGGGGGGCCAACGTCCTGACTTTC. This encodes CAWTPRGSWGANVLTF.

The rearrangement uses TRBV18 and TRBJ1-4, with 11 bases fitting TRBD1. Germline CDR1 reads KGHSH; CDR2 reads LQKENI. The CDR3 length is 14 residues. Unmatched junction bases numbered 1, after V lost 3 bases and J lost 7 bases. DNA for the CDR3: TGTGCCAGCTCACCGGGACAGGGGGGTGAAAAACTGTTTTTT. Translation gives CASSPGQGGEKLFF. The variable domain in full, completed from reference TRBV18 and TRBJ1-4, reads NAGVMQNPRHLVRRRGQEARLRCSPMKGHSHVYWYRQLPEEGLKFMVYLQKENIIDESGMPKERFSAEFPKEGPSILRIQQVVRGDSAAYFCASSPGQGGEKLFFGSGTQLSVL.

There are a few counts of this clone. V usage is TRBV29-1 and J usage is TRBJ2-5; 11 positions agree with TRBD1. V was clipped by 0 bases and J by 1 base; unmatched bases: 10. The germline CDR1 and CDR2 sequences are SQVTM and ANQGSEA. The CDR3 consists of 18 residues. The CDR3 sequence: CSVEDRVFGTGGQETQYF. As DNA, the CDR3 is TGCAGCGTTGAAGATCGAGTATTCGGGACAGGGGGCCAAGAGACCCAGTACTTC.

Worth noting for this clone: Other nucleotide sequences from this sample produce the same CDR3. The genes are TRBV6-1 and TRBJ1-2; D not certain. The germline CDR1 and CDR2 sequences are MNHNS and SASEGT. This CDR3 is 12 amino acids long. V lost 3 bases, J lost 0 bases, and 2 bases lay in between. The CDR3 loop is CASSDSNYGYTF. The CDR3 nucleotides read TGTGCCAGCAGTGACTCTAACTATGGCTACACCTTC.

This clone has more than one count but fewer than ten. The chain employs TRBV18 and TRBJ1-5, with TRBD1 matching 7 bases. The CDR3 consists of 13 residues. The junction had 3 bases not matched to a gene; V was cut back by 6 bases and J by 4 bases. The germline V gene encodes CDR1 KGHSH and CDR2 LQKENI. The CDR3 DNA sequence: TGTGCCAGCTCCCAACAGGGGAATCAGCCCCAGCATTTT. Its protein product is CASSQQGNQPQHF.

The chain combines TRBV7-9 with TRBJ1-1, with D maybe TRBD1 (6 bases). This CDR3 spans 14 amino acids. V lost 3 bases and J lost 5, with 13 bases in between. CDR1 and CDR2 (germline): SEHNR, FQNEAQ (reference sequence). The DNA of the CDR3 is TGTGCCAGCAGCTTCACACAGGGTGGAACTGAAGCTTTCTTT. This codes for CASSFTQGGTEAFF.

The chain combines TRBV10-3 with TRBJ1-2, with D perhaps matching TRBD1 (6 bases). Between the trimmed V and J ends, which lost 4 bases and 6 bases, there was a span of 9 bases. This CDR3 is 12 amino acids long. CDR1 and CDR2 (germline): ENHRY, SYGVKD. Here the CDR3 reads CAISVRGDGYTF. CDR3 DNA: TGTGCCATCAGTGTCAGGGGAGATGGCTACACCTTC.

In its sample, this clone was seen a few times. The V call is TRBV7-8, the J call TRBJ2-5; either TRBD1 or TRBD2 may fit D (5 bases each). Trimming took off 5 bases at V and 2 bases at J, with 12 bases between the two ends. Germline V gene sequence: CDR1 SGHVS, CDR2 FQNEAQ. CDR3 length: 14 residues. CDR3 DNA sequence: TGTGCCAGCAGCAGGGGACGGACACAAGAGACCCAGTACTTC. As protein: CASSRGRTQETQYF.

The chain couples TRBV25-1 to TRBJ2-2, with TRBD1 identical over 9 bases. V trimming: 3 bases; J trimming: 4 bases; junction bases outside the gene matches: 3. Germline loops: CDR1 MGHDK, CDR2 SYGVNS. The CDR3 loop spans 15 amino acids. The CDR3 loop is CASSDDRGSTGELFF. Written as DNA, the CDR3 is TGTGCCAGCAGTGATGACAGGGGGTCCACCGGGGAGCTGTTTTTT.

The chain recombines TRBV6-5 with TRBJ1-5; perhaps TRBD1 as D (5 bases). Between the trimmed V and J ends, which lost 7 bases and 4 bases, there was a span of 17 bases. The germline V gene has CDR1 MNHEY and CDR2 SVGAGI. The CDR3 loop spans 15 amino acids. As DNA, the CDR3 is TGTGCCAGCAAACCCAGGGAGGGAGGGAATCAGCCCCAGCATTTT. Translation: CASKPREGGNQPQHF.

This clone was seen a few times. J is TRBJ2-7 and V is TRBV30, with TRBD1 as a possible D gene (6 bases). This CDR3 has 14 residues. Per the germline V gene, CDR1 is GTSNPN and CDR2 is SVGIG (reference sequence). Deletions cut 0 bases from V and 4 bases from J, with 13 bases between. The CDR3 protein is CAWSVPGGMYEQYF. The CDR3 region has the DNA TGTGCCTGGAGTGTACCTGGGGGCATGTACGAGCAGTACTTC.

This chain links TRBV7-9 with TRBJ2-5, with TRBD2 as a possible D gene (6 bases). This CDR3 is 13 amino acids long. Trimming took off 4 bases at V and 5 bases at J, with 11 bases between the two ends. Looked up from germline, CDR1 is SEHNR and CDR2 is FQNEAQ (reference sequence). Here the CDR3 DNA reads TGTGCCAGCAGCTGGGGAGGACGGGAGACCCAGTACTTC. Encoded protein: CASSWGGRETQYF.

This clone was recorded once. This chain uses TRBV12-5 with TRBJ1-3; D not resolved. The CDR3 has 17 residues. V dropped 6 bases and J dropped 4 bases, with 22 bases sitting between them. CDR1 is LGHNT, CDR2 FRNRAP, per germline. The CDR3 protein is CASGLTGWTQSGNTIYF. DNA for the CDR3: TGTGCTAGTGGCCTAACGGGGTGGACCCAGTCAGGAAACACCATATATTTT. The entire variable domain, with the rest obtained from reference TRBV12-5 and TRBJ1-3, is as follows: DARVTQTPRHKVTEMGQEVTMRCQPILGHNTVFWYRQTMMQGLELLAYFRNRAPLDDSGMPKDRFSAEMPDATLATLKIQPSEPRDSAVYFCASGLTGWTQSGNTIYFGEGSWLTVV.

This clone was seen a few times. This chain links TRBV29-1 with TRBJ1-4; D gene unclear. V dropped 5 bases and J dropped 4 bases, with 11 bases sitting between them. CDR3 size: 13 residues. Germline V gene lookup returns CDR1 SQVTM and CDR2 ANQGSEA. CDR3 coding DNA: TGCAGCGTTACCGGGCAGATTAATGAAAAACTGTTTTTT. The encoded protein is CSVTGQINEKLFF.

The chain employs TRBV9 and TRBJ2-5; D is uncertain. Trimming cost V 1 base and J 5 bases, with 9 bases left between them. The V gene's germline CDR1 is SGDLS and CDR2 YYNGEE. This CDR3 comprises 13 residues. The chain's CDR3 is CASSVKPKETQYF. The CDR3 region has the DNA TGTGCCAGCAGCGTAAAGCCTAAGGAGACCCAGTACTTC.

V is TRBV6-5 and J is TRBJ1-6; D gene ambiguous. The CDR3 has 11 amino acids. Trimming cost V 4 bases and J 10 bases, with 5 bases left between them. The germline V gene has CDR1 MNHEY and CDR2 SVGAGI. CDR3 sequence (DNA): TGTGCCAGCAGTTTGGAATCACCCCTCCACTTT. Amino acid sequence: CASSLESPLHF.

The table lists this clone with a few counts. V gene TRBV29-1 combines with J gene TRBJ2-7, with D uncertain. V was pared by 1 base and J by 2 bases, with 6 bases between. The germline gives CDR1 SQVTM, CDR2 ANQGSEA. The CDR3 runs to 12 residues. The CDR3 DNA follows: TGCAGCGTTGAAGGGCAGGCCTACGAGCAGTACTTC. It yields the protein CSVEGQAYEQYF.

The chain employs TRBV29-1 and TRBJ1-1; tentatively, D is TRBD1 (5 bases). This CDR3 has 13 amino acids. Trimming stripped 6 bases from V and 1 base from J, with 12 bases between. CDR1 is SQVTM, CDR2 ANQGSEA, per germline. CDR3 sequence reads: CSVPYQGNTEAFF. The CDR3 DNA reads TGCAGCGTCCCATATCAGGGGAACACTGAAGCTTTCTTT.

V usage is TRBV4-1 and J usage is TRBJ1-6, with TRBD1 matching 9 bases. V was pared by 0 bases and J by 10 bases, with 7 bases of the junction left unmatched. Germline V CDR1 and CDR2: MGHRA, YSYEKL. The CDR3 is 16 residues long. The CDR3 here is CASSQERGTGRSPLHF. The CDR3 DNA reads TGCGCCAGCAGCCAAGAGAGGGGGACAGGGAGGTCACCCCTCCACTTT.

The chain's CDR3 is CASSFRDGNQPQHF. For the CDR3, the DNA is TGTGCCAGCAGCTTCAGGGACGGCAATCAGCCCCAGCATTTT. The gene calls are TRBV5-6 and TRBJ1-5; possible D gene TRBD1, 5 bases. V lost 2 bases to trimming and J lost 2 bases, with 8 bases between them. The CDR3 is made up of 14 amino acids. The germline CDR1 and CDR2 sequences are SGHDT and YYEEEE. Using reference TRBV5-6 and TRBJ1-5 for the parts outside the CDR3, the full variable domain is DAGVTQSPTHLIKTRGQQVTLRCSPKSGHDTVSWYQQALGQGPQFIFQYYEEEERQRGNFPDRFSGHQFPNYSSELNVNALLLGDSALYLCASSFRDGNQPQHFGDGTRLSIL.

The rearrangement joins TRBV29-1 to TRBJ1-2; 7 bases match TRBD1. Germline V gene sequence: CDR1 SQVTM, CDR2 ANQGSEA. J gave up 5 bases and V 6 bases, and 12 bases lay outside the gene matches. This CDR3 comprises 14 residues. CDR3 bases: TGCAGCGTGCCGACAGGGAGGTCTGGTTATGGCTACACCTTC. This encodes CSVPTGRSGYGYTF.

CDR3 nucleotides: TGTGCCAGCAGCCTCCGCGAGGGGGACTCCTACGAGCAGTACTTC. Its translation: CASSLREGDSYEQYF. The V and J genes are TRBV7-9 and TRBJ2-7, with D perhaps matching TRBD1 (6 bases). This CDR3 spans 15 amino acids. CDR1 is SEHNR and CDR2 is FQNEAQ in the germline V gene (reference sequence). With 5 bases removed from V and 0 bases from J, the gap between germline ends came to 14 bases.

The rearrangement links TRBV27 to TRBJ1-5; D not certain. Trimming stripped 6 bases from V and 0 bases from J, with 12 bases between. Germline CDR1 and CDR2: MNHEY and SMNVEV (reference sequence). This CDR3 region has 15 residues. CDR3 nucleotides: TGTGCCAGCAGCTTGGCGGCAGTTAGCAATCAGCCCCAGCATTTT. It codes for CASSLAAVSNQPQHF.

The CDR3 loop reads CASSFAGTGGRSYEQYF. CDR3 nucleotides: TGTGCCAGCAGCTTCGCCGGGACAGGTGGAAGGTCCTACGAGCAGTACTTC. The chain joins TRBV7-9 to TRBJ2-7; 8 bases are shared with TRBD1. From germline, CDR1 is SEHNR and CDR2 FQNEAQ (reference sequence). There are 17 residues in the CDR3. V gave up 3 bases and J gave up 1 base; unmatched junction bases: 11.

This clone turned up a few times. The V and J genes are TRBV6-5 and TRBJ2-7; D is undetermined. The CDR3 covers 14 residues. V lost 2 bases to trimming and J lost 2 bases, with 10 bases between them. Germline V gene sequence: CDR1 MNHEY, CDR2 SVGAGI. This chain's CDR3 is CASSYRYNAYEQYF. The CDR3 DNA reads as TGTGCCAGCAGTTACCGTTACAATGCCTACGAGCAGTACTTC.

This clone was seen a few times. The V and J genes are TRBV29-1 and TRBJ2-1; D is ambiguous. Germline lookup yields CDR1 SQVTM and CDR2 ANQGSEA. Trimming removed 0 bases from V and 4 bases from J, with 16 bases in between. The length of the CDR3 is 16 residues. Here the CDR3 DNA reads TGCAGCGTTGAAGAGGGAAGACTGCTCCCGTACAATGAGCAGTTCTTC. Translated, it gives CSVEEGRLLPYNEQFF.

J is TRBJ2-5 and V is TRBV9; 7 nucleotides match TRBD1. The ends lost 2 bases at V and 1 base at J; junction bases unmatched: 2. CDR1 is SGDLS and CDR2 is YYNGEE in the germline V gene. The CDR3 has 14 amino acids. In nucleotides, the CDR3 is TGTGCCAGCAGCGTGACAGGGATCCAAGAGACCCAGTACTTC. Translated: CASSVTGIQETQYF.